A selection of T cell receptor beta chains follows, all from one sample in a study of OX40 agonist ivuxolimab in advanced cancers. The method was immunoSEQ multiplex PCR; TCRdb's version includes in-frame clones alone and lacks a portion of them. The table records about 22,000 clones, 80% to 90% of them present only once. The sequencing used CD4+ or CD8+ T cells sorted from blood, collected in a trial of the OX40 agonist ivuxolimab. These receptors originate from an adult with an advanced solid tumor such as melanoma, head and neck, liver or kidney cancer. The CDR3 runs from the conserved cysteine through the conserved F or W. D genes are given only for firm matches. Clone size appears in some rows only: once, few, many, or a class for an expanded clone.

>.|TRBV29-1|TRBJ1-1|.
TGCAGCGTTGTTCCAGGAAGCGCTGAAGCTTTCTTT
CSVVPGSAEAFF
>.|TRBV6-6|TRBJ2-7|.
TGTGCCAGCAGCGGCATATACGAGCAGTACTTC
CASSGIYEQYF
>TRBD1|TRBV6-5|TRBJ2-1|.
TGTGCCAGCAGTTACTCTCGGACAGGGACCTACAATGAGCAGTTCTTC
CASSYSRTGTYNEQFF
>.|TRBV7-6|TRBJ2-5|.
TGTGCCAGCAGCTCCGGGGAGACCCAGTACTTC
CASSSGETQYF
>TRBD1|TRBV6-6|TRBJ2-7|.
TGTGCCAGCAGTTCCGGGACAGCGTCCTCCTACGAGCAGTACTTC
CASSSGTASSYEQYF
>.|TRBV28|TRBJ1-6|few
TGTGCCAGCAGTTTATTAGGGGGGGCTCAGTCACCCCTCCACTTT
CASSLLGGAQSPLHF
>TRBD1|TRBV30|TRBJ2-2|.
TGTGCCTGGAGTGCGGGACAGAAGTTTGGTACCGGGGAGCTGTTTTTT
CAWSAGQKFGTGELFF
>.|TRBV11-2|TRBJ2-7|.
TGTGCCAGCAGCCGCAGTGAAGCCGAGCAGTACTTC
CASSRSEAEQYF
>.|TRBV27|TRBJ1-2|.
TGTGCCAGCAGTTACCAAGGGGCATCGGCTGGCTACACCTTC
CASSYQGASAGYTF
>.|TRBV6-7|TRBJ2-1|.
TGTGCCAGCAGCCCCAGTGGGACTCACTACAATGAGCAGTTCTTC
CASSPSGTHYNEQFF
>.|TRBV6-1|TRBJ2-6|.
TGTGCCAGCAGTGAGTTACAGATGGGGGCCAACGTCCTGACTTTC
CASSELQMGANVLTF
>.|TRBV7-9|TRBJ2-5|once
TGTGCCAGCAGCATGACAGGAGGGGAGACCCAGTACTTC
CASSMTGGETQYF
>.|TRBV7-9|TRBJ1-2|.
TGTGCCAGCAGTAGTACCCTCCCGGGGGCCTATGGCTACACCTTC
CASSSTLPGAYGYTF
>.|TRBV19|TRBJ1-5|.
TGTGCCAGTATCCCGGTGGGGAGGGGCCCTCATCAGCCCCAGCATTTT
CASIPVGRGPHQPQHF
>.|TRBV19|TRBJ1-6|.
TGTGCCAGTAGTCCCGGCCAGGTCTATAATTCACCCCTCCACTTT
CASSPGQVYNSPLHF
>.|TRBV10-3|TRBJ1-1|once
TGTGCCATCAGTGAGGGGACGGATCTGAAGAACACTGAAGCTTTCTTT
CAISEGTDLKNTEAFF
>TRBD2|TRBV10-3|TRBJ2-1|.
TGTGCCATCAGATCGGGACTAGCGGGGGAAAATGAGCAGTTCTTC
CAIRSGLAGENEQFF
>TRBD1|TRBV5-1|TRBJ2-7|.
TGCGCCAGCAGCCCCAGTCGGGACAGCGCCTACGAGCAGTACTTC
CASSPSRDSAYEQYF
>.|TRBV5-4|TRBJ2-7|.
TGTGCCAGCAGCTTGGGAGAAAACTACGAGCAGTACTTC
CASSLGENYEQYF
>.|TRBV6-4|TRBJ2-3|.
TGTGCCAGCAGTAAAGGGGGGGCCACAGATACGCAGTATTTT
CASSKGGATDTQYF
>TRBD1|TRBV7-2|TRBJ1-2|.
TGTGCCAGCAGCTCAGTCCTAACAGGGGGTCCTAACTATGGCTACACCTTC
CASSSVLTGGPNYGYTF
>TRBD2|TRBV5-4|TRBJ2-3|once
TGTGCCAGCAGCTTGGCCTCGGGGGGGCCAACAGATACGCAGTATTTT
CASSLASGGPTDTQYF
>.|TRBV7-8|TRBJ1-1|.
TGTGCCAGCAGCTCCGGAGGGGTAACTGAAGCTTTCTTT
CASSSGGVTEAFF
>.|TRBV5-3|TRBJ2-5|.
TGTGCCAGCAGCTTGTGGGGAGAGACCCAGTACTTC
CASSLWGETQYF
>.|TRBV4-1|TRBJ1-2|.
TGCGCCAGCAGCCAAGGACGCAGGGCGACTTATGGCTACACCTTC
CASSQGRRATYGYTF
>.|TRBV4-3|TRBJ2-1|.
TGCGCCAGCAGCCATCTTTTCGGGAGCTACAATGAGCAGTTCTTC
CASSHLFGSYNEQFF
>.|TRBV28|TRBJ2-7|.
TGTGCCAGCAGTCTTATGGACAGTTCCTACGAGCAGTACTTC
CASSLMDSSYEQYF
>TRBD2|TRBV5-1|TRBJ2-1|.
TGCGCCAGCAGCTCCGTGACTAGCGAGTCCAATGAGCAGTTCTTC
CASSSVTSESNEQFF